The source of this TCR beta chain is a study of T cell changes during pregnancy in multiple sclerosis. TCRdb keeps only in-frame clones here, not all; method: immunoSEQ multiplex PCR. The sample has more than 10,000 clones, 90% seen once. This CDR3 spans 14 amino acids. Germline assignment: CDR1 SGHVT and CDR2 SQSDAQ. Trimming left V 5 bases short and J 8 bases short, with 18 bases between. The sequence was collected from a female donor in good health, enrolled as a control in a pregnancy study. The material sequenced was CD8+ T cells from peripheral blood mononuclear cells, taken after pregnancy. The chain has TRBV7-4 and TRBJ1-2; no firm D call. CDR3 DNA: TGTGCCAGCAGCCGGCAAAGAGGAGGGCTAGGCTACACCTTC. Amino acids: CASSRQRGGLGYTF.